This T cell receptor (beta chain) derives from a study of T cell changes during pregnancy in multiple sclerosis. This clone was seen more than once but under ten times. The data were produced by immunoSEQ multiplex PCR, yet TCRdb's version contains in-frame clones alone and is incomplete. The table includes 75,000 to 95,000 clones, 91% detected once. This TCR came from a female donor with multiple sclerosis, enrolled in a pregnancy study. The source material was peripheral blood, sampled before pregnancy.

DNA of the CDR3: TGTGCCAGCAGTTTAGGGACAGGGGGCGTGGAGACCCAGTACTTC. As protein: CASSLGTGGVETQYF. The chain joins TRBV28 to TRBJ2-5; 12 bases are shared with TRBD1. Trimming removed 2 bases from V and 5 bases from J; junction bases left unmatched: 3. Per the germline V gene, CDR1 is MDHEN and CDR2 is SYDVKM. The CDR3 is 15 amino acids.